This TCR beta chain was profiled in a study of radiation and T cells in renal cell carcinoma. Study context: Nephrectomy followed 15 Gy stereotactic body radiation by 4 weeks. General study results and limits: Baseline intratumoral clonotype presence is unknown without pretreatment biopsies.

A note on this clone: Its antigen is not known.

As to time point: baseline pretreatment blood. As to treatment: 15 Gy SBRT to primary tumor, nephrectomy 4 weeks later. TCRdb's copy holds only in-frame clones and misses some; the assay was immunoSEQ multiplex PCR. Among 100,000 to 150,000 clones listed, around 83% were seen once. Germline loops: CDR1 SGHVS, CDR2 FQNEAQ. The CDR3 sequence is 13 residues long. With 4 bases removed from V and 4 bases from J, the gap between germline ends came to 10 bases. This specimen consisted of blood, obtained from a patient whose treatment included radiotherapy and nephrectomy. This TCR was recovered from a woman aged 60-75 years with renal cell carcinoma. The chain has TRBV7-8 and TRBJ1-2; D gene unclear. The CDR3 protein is CASSSTGAYGYTF. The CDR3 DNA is TGTGCCAGCAGCTCGACGGGCGCCTATGGCTACACCTTC.